The rows below give T cell receptor beta chains drawn from one sample of a study of OX40 agonist ivuxolimab in advanced cancers. TCRdb's copy holds only in-frame clones and misses some; the assay was immunoSEQ multiplex PCR. The sample yields around 15,000 clones, almost 95% seen once. The material was CD4+ or CD8+ T cells sorted from blood, obtained in a trial of the OX40 agonist ivuxolimab. These receptors were taken from an adult with an advanced solid tumor such as melanoma, head and neck, liver or kidney cancer. Each CDR3 is given with its conserved first and last residue. Each record gives: J gene, D gene, V gene, clone size, CDR3 DNA, CDR3 protein. A D gene is named only where the DNA matches it firmly. Not all rows give a size; the values are once, few, many and, for expanded clones, a class.

J gene: TRBJ2-3
D gene: -
V gene: TRBV27
clone size: -
CDR3 DNA: TGTGCCAGCAGTTTCAGGACCTTCACAGATACGCAGTATTTT
CDR3 protein: CASSFRTFTDTQYF

J gene: TRBJ2-2
D gene: -
V gene: TRBV19
clone size: -
CDR3 DNA: TGTGCCAGTAGCGGGAGACAGTCGGGTCGGGAGCTGTTTTTT
CDR3 protein: CASSGRQSGRELFF

J gene: TRBJ2-2
D gene: -
V gene: TRBV6-1
clone size: -
CDR3 DNA: TGTGCCAGCAGTGAAATGGGGGGTATCACCGGGGAGCTGTTTTTT
CDR3 protein: CASSEMGGITGELFF

J gene: TRBJ2-1
D gene: -
V gene: TRBV10-2
clone size: -
CDR3 DNA: TGCGCCAGCAGTGAGTCTGATGAGCAGTTCTTC
CDR3 protein: CASSESDEQFF

J gene: TRBJ2-1
D gene: TRBD2
V gene: TRBV5-6
clone size: once
CDR3 DNA: TGTGCCAGCAGCATGGGACCGGGGGGAGTTAACGATGAGCAGTTCTTC
CDR3 protein: CASSMGPGGVNDEQFF

J gene: TRBJ1-1
D gene: TRBD1
V gene: TRBV29-1
clone size: -
CDR3 DNA: TGCAGCGTCTACGAACAGGGGATGAACACTGAAGCTTTCTTT
CDR3 protein: CSVYEQGMNTEAFF

J gene: TRBJ2-7
D gene: -
V gene: TRBV10-1
clone size: once
CDR3 DNA: TGCGCCAGCAGTGGCGGACTACCGGGGGAGCAGTACTTC
CDR3 protein: CASSGGLPGEQYF

J gene: TRBJ1-2
D gene: TRBD1
V gene: TRBV5-6
clone size: -
CDR3 DNA: TGTGTCAGCAGCTTCTCCGGGACAGGGACTTATGGCTACACCTTC
CDR3 protein: CVSSFSGTGTYGYTF

J gene: TRBJ2-3
D gene: -
V gene: TRBV11-2
clone size: -
CDR3 DNA: TGTGCCAGCAGCTTAGGGACTCCCACAGATACGCAGTATTTT
CDR3 protein: CASSLGTPTDTQYF

J gene: TRBJ2-3
D gene: -
V gene: TRBV9
clone size: -
CDR3 DNA: TGTGCCAGCCTCGTGTGGATAATTACGCAGTATTTT
CDR3 protein: CASLVWIITQYF

J gene: TRBJ2-3
D gene: TRBD2
V gene: TRBV5-1
clone size: -
CDR3 DNA: TGCGCCAGCAGCCCCACTAGCGGGGGGTGGGATACGCAGTATTTT
CDR3 protein: CASSPTSGGWDTQYF

J gene: TRBJ1-2
D gene: -
V gene: TRBV6-1
clone size: -
CDR3 DNA: TGTGCCAGCAGCGGAGGGCCCTATGGCTACACCTTC
CDR3 protein: CASSGGPYGYTF

J gene: TRBJ1-4
D gene: TRBD1
V gene: TRBV7-9
clone size: -
CDR3 DNA: TGTGCCAGCAGCTCCGGACAGGGGCTCATTGAAAAACTGTTTTTT
CDR3 protein: CASSSGQGLIEKLFF

J gene: TRBJ1-1
D gene: -
V gene: TRBV27
clone size: -
CDR3 DNA: TGTGCCAGCAGTTTGGGGGGACAAACTTTCTTT
CDR3 protein: CASSLGGQTFF

J gene: TRBJ2-7
D gene: TRBD1
V gene: TRBV12-5
clone size: -
CDR3 DNA: TGTGCTAGTGGTTTAGCGACAGGGTGCGACGAGCAGTACTTC
CDR3 protein: CASGLATGCDEQYF

J gene: TRBJ2-1
D gene: TRBD2
V gene: TRBV10-3
clone size: -
CDR3 DNA: TGTGCCACCGGGGGGGTAGCGGGAGCCAGCTCCTACAATGAGCAGTTCTTC
CDR3 protein: CATGGVAGASSYNEQFF

J gene: TRBJ2-1
D gene: -
V gene: TRBV27
clone size: -
CDR3 DNA: TGTGCCAGCAGTTCCGGATTTAACAATGAGCAGTTCTTC
CDR3 protein: CASSSGFNNEQFF

J gene: TRBJ2-5
D gene: -
V gene: TRBV11-2
clone size: -
CDR3 DNA: TGTGCCAGCAGCTTGATTGGGGGCTCAGAGACCCAGTACTTC
CDR3 protein: CASSLIGGSETQYF

J gene: TRBJ2-3
D gene: -
V gene: TRBV4-2
clone size: -
CDR3 DNA: TGTGCCAGCACTATTGGGGGCGGGACAGATACGCAGTATTTT
CDR3 protein: CASTIGGGTDTQYF

J gene: TRBJ1-1
D gene: -
V gene: TRBV4-2
clone size: -
CDR3 DNA: TGTGCCAGCAGCCAAGTTTCCCTGAACACTGAAGCTTTCTTT
CDR3 protein: CASSQVSLNTEAFF

J gene: TRBJ2-7
D gene: -
V gene: TRBV6-5
clone size: -
CDR3 DNA: TGTGCCAGCAGTTCCGACACGCTATCCTACGAGCAGTACTTC
CDR3 protein: CASSSDTLSYEQYF

J gene: TRBJ2-1
D gene: TRBD1
V gene: TRBV11-2
clone size: once
CDR3 DNA: TGTGCCAGCAGCTTGACAGGGGTGGATGAGCAGTTCTTC
CDR3 protein: CASSLTGVDEQFF

J gene: TRBJ2-2
D gene: -
V gene: TRBV5-4
clone size: -
CDR3 DNA: TGTGCCAGCGAGGGCCACACCGGGGAGCTGTTTTTT
CDR3 protein: CASEGHTGELFF

J gene: TRBJ2-7
D gene: -
V gene: TRBV28
clone size: -
CDR3 DNA: TGTGCCAGCAGTCTCCTGAGTACTTACGAGCAGTACTTC
CDR3 protein: CASSLLSTYEQYF

J gene: TRBJ1-2
D gene: -
V gene: TRBV5-1
clone size: -
CDR3 DNA: TGCGCCAGCAGCTTGAAAGTGACCGACGGTGACTATGGCTACACCTTC
CDR3 protein: CASSLKVTDGDYGYTF

J gene: TRBJ2-2
D gene: -
V gene: TRBV28
clone size: -
CDR3 DNA: TGTGCCAGCAGTCCCCCGAACACCGGGGAGCTGTTTTTT
CDR3 protein: CASSPPNTGELFF

J gene: TRBJ2-1
D gene: TRBD1
V gene: TRBV29-1
clone size: -
CDR3 DNA: TGCAGCACAAAAATGCAGGGGGTAGAGCAGTTCTTC
CDR3 protein: CSTKMQGVEQFF

J gene: TRBJ2-1
D gene: TRBD1
V gene: TRBV6-5
clone size: -
CDR3 DNA: TGTGCCAGCAGAGCCACAGGGGGCCTCTACAATGAGCAGTTCTTC
CDR3 protein: CASRATGGLYNEQFF

J gene: TRBJ2-2
D gene: -
V gene: TRBV10-2
clone size: -
CDR3 DNA: TGCGCCAGCCGAAGCGGGAACACCGGGGAGCTGTTTTTT
CDR3 protein: CASRSGNTGELFF

J gene: TRBJ2-1
D gene: TRBD1
V gene: TRBV10-3
clone size: -
CDR3 DNA: TGTGCCATCGCCGGGACAGGGCAAAATGAGCAGTTCTTC
CDR3 protein: CAIAGTGQNEQFF

J gene: TRBJ2-2
D gene: -
V gene: TRBV9
clone size: -
CDR3 DNA: TGTGCCAGCAGCCTATCTACCGGGGAGCTGTTTTTT
CDR3 protein: CASSLSTGELFF

J gene: TRBJ1-1
D gene: -
V gene: TRBV27
clone size: -
CDR3 DNA: TGTGCCAGCAGTTGGGGGGTGAACACTGAAGCTTTCTTT
CDR3 protein: CASSWGVNTEAFF

J gene: TRBJ1-1
D gene: -
V gene: TRBV11-2
clone size: -
CDR3 DNA: TGTGCCAGCAGCCCGCGAGGGGACACTGAAGCTTTCTTT
CDR3 protein: CASSPRGDTEAFF

J gene: TRBJ2-7
D gene: -
V gene: TRBV18
clone size: -
CDR3 DNA: TGTGCCAGCTCACCACCAAATCCAAAGCCCTACGAGCAGTACTTC
CDR3 protein: CASSPPNPKPYEQYF

J gene: TRBJ1-1
D gene: -
V gene: TRBV5-1
clone size: -
CDR3 DNA: TGCGCCAGCAGCTTGGCCAGTAACACTGAAGCTTTCTTT
CDR3 protein: CASSLASNTEAFF

J gene: TRBJ2-2
D gene: -
V gene: TRBV7-6
clone size: -
CDR3 DNA: TGTGCCAGCAGCACCCCTTCTAAGCCCGGGGAGCTGTTTTTT
CDR3 protein: CASSTPSKPGELFF

J gene: TRBJ2-3
D gene: -
V gene: TRBV19
clone size: -
CDR3 DNA: TGTGCCAGTAGTACTCACAGGGGAGGGAACACAGATACGCAGTATTTT
CDR3 protein: CASSTHRGGNTDTQYF

J gene: TRBJ2-7
D gene: -
V gene: TRBV7-9
clone size: -
CDR3 DNA: TGTGCCAGCAGCTCAGCCTACGAGCAGTACTTC
CDR3 protein: CASSSAYEQYF

J gene: TRBJ1-5
D gene: -
V gene: TRBV28
clone size: -
CDR3 DNA: TGTGCCAGCAGTGGATCCCAGACCCAGCATTTT
CDR3 protein: CASSGSQTQHF